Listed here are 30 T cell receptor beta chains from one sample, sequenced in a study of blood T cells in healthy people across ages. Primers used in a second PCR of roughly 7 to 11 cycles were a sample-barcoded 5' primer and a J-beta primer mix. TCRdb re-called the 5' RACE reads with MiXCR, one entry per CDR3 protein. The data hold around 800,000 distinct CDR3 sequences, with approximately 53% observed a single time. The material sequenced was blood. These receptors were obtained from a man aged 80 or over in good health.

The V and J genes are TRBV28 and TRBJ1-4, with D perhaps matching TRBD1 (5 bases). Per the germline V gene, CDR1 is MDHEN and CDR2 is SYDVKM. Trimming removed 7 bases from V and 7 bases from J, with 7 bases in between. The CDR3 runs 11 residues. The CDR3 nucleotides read TGTGCCAGCACGGGGCGTGAAAAACTGTTTTTT. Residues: CASTGREKLFF.

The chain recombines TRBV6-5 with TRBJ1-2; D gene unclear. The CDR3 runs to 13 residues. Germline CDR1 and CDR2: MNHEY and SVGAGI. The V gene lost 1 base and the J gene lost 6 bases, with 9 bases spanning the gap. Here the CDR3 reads CASSYLGGNGYTF. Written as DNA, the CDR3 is TGTGCCAGCAGTTACTTAGGAGGGAATGGCTACACCTTC.

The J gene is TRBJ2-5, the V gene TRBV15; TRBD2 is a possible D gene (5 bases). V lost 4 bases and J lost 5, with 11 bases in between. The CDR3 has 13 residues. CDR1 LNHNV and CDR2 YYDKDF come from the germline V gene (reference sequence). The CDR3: CATSKDPGETQYF. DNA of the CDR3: TGTGCCACCAGCAAAGACCCGGGGGAGACCCAGTACTTC. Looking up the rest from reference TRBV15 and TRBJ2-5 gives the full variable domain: DAMVIQNPRYQVTQFGKPVTLSCSQTLNHNVMYWYQQKSSQAPKLLFHYYDKDFNNEADTPDNFQSRRPNTSFCFLDIRSPGLGDTAMYLCATSKDPGETQYFGPGTRLLVL.

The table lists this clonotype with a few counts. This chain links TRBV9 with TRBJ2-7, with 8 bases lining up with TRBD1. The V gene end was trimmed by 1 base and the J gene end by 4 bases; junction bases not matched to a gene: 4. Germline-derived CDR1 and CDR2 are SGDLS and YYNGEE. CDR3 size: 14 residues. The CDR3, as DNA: TGTGCCAGCAGCGTAAGTGGACAGGGATACGAGCAGTACTTC. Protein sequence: CASSVSGQGYEQYF.

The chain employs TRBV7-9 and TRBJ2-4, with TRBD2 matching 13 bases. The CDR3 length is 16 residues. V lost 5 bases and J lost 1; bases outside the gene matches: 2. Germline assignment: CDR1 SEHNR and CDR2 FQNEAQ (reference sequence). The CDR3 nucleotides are TGTGCCAGCAGCGGACTAGCGGGAGAGGCCAAAAACATTCAGTACTTC. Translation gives CASSGLAGEAKNIQYF.

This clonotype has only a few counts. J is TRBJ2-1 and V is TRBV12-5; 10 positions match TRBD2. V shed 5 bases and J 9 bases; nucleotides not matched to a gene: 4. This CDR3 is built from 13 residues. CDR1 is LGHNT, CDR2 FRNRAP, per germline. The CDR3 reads CASGLAGVGEQFF. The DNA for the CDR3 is TGTGCTAGTGGTCTAGCGGGAGTAGGTGAGCAGTTCTTC.

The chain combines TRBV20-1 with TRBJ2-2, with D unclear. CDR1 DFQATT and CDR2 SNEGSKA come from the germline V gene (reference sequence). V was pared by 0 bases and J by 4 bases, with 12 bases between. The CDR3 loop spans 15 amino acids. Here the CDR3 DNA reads TGCAGTGCTAGAGATATCCAGGACGTCACCGGGGAGCTGTTTTTT. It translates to CSARDIQDVTGELFF.

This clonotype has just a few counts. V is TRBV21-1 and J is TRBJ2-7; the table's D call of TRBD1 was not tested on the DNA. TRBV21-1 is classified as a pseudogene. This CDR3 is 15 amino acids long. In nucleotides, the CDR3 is TGTGCCAGCAGACTTCGGGACAGGAGCTCCTACGAGCAGTACTTC. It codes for CASRLRDRSSYEQYF.

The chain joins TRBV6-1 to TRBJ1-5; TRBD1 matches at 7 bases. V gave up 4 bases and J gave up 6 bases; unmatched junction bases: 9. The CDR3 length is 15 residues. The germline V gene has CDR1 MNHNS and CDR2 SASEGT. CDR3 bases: TGTGCCAGCAGTGCCTCCGGGACAGTGGGTCAGCCCCAGCATTTT. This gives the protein CASSASGTVGQPQHF.

CDR3 sequence (DNA): TGTGCCAGCATCCCTCAACTAGCGGGAGGCCAAGAGACCCAGTACTTC. It encodes CASIPQLAGGQETQYF. The chain joins TRBV7-2 to TRBJ2-5, with 12 bases matching TRBD2. V dropped 7 bases and J dropped 1; count of bases not matched to a gene: 7. The CDR3 runs 16 residues. The V gene's germline CDR1 is SGHTA and CDR2 FQGNSA. Supplemented by reference TRBV7-2 and TRBJ2-5, the full variable domain reads GAGVSQSPSNKVTEKGKDVELRCDPISGHTALYWYRQSLGQGLEFLIYFQGNSAPDKSGLPSDRFSAERTGGSVSTLTIQRTQQEDSAVYLCASIPQLAGGQETQYFGPGTRLLVL.

CDR3 DNA sequence: TGTGCCAGCAGCGTCCTCCGGGGACTAGCGGCCCGGAACACCGGGGAGCTGTTTTTT. This sequence encodes CASSVLRGLAARNTGELFF. V is TRBV11-2 and J is TRBJ2-2; 11 bases line up with TRBD2. This CDR3 has 19 amino acids. Germline loops: CDR1 SGHAT, CDR2 FQNNGV. The trim removed 5 bases at V and 1 base at J, leaving 12 bases unmatched.

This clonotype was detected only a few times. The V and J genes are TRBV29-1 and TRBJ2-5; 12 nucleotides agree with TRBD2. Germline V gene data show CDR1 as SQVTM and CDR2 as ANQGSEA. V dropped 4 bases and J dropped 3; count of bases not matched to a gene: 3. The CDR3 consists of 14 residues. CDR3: CSVGTSGGKETQYF. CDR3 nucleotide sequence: TGCAGCGTTGGCACTAGCGGGGGGAAAGAGACCCAGTACTTC.

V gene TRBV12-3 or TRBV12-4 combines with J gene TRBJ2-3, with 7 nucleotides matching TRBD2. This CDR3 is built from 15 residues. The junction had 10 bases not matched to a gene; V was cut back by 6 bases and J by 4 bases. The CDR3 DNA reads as TGTGCCAGCAGCTCTCAGGGCGGGAGAGCAGATACGCAGTATTTT. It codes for CASSSQGGRADTQYF.

This CDR3 reads CASSEGGDTGYGYTF. The CDR3, as DNA: TGTGCCAGCAGTGAAGGAGGAGACACAGGGTATGGCTACACCTTC. This chain joins TRBV2 and TRBJ1-2, with a tentative D call TRBD1 (6 bases). Germline lookup yields CDR1 SNHLY and CDR2 FYNNEI. CDR3 length: 15 residues. V lost 1 base, J lost 5 bases, and 14 bases lay in between.

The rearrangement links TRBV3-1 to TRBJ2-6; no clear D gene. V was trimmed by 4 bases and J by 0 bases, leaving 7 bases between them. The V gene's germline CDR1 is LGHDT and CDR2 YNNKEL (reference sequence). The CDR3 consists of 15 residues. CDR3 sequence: CASSPSSSGANVLTF. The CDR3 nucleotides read TGTGCCAGCAGCCCCTCTTCCTCTGGGGCCAACGTCCTGACTTTC.

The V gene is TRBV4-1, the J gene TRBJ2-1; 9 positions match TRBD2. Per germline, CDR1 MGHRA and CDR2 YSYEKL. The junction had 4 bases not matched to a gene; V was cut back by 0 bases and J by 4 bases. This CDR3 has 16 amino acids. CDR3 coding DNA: TGCGCCAGCAGCCAAGAGACTAGCGGAGCATACAATGAGCAGTTCTTC. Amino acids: CASSQETSGAYNEQFF.

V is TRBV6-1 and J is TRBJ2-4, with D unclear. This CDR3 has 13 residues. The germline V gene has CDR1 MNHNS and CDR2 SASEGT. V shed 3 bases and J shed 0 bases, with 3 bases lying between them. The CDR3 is CASSDVAKNIQYF. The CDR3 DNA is TGTGCCAGCAGTGACGTAGCCAAAAACATTCAGTACTTC.

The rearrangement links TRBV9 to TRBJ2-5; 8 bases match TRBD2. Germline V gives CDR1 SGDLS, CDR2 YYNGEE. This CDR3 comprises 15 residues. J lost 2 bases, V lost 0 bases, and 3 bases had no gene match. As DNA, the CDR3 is TGTGCCAGCAGCGTAGGACTAGCGAGACAAGAGACCCAGTACTTC. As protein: CASSVGLARQETQYF.

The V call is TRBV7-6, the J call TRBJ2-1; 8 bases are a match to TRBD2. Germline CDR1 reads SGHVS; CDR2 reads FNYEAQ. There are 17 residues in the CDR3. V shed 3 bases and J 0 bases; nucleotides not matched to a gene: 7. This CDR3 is CASSFELAESSYNEQFF. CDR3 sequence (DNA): TGTGCCAGCAGCTTTGAACTAGCGGAAAGCTCCTACAATGAGCAGTTCTTC. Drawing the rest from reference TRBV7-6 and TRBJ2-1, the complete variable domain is GAGVSQSPRYKVTKRGQDVALRCDPISGHVSLYWYRQALGQGPEFLTYFNYEAQQDKSGLPNDRFSAERPEGSISTLTIQRTEQRDSAMYRCASSFELAESSYNEQFFGPGTRLTVL.

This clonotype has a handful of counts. The CDR3 DNA follows: TGTGCCAGCAGTCCCCTGGGGCAGGGAGAGGAGACCCAGTACTTC. Translated: CASSPLGQGEETQYF. The genes are TRBV28 and TRBJ2-5; D may be TRBD1 or TRBD2 (5 bases each). This CDR3 region has 15 residues. Between the trimmed V and J ends, which lost 5 bases and 5 bases, there was a span of 18 bases. Per germline, CDR1 MDHEN and CDR2 SYDVKM.

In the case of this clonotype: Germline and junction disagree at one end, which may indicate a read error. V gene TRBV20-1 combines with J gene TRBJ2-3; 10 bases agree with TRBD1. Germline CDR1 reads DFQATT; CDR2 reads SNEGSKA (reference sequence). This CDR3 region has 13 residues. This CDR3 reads CSATGQGTDTPYF. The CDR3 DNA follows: TGCAGTGCCACGGGACAGGGGACAGATACGCCGTATTTT.

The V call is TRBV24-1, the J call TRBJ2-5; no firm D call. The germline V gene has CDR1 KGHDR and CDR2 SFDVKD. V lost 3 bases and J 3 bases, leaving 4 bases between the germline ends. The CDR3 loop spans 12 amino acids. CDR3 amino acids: CATSDPEETQYF. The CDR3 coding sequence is TGTGCCACCAGTGATCCCGAAGAGACCCAGTACTTC.

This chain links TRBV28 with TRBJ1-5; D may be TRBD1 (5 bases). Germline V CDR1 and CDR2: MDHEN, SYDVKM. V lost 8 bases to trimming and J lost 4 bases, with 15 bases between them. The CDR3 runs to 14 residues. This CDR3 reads CASQPHRPNQPQHF. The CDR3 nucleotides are TGTGCCAGCCAGCCCCACAGGCCGAATCAGCCCCAGCATTTT. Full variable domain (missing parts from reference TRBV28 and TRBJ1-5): DVKVTQSSRYLVKRTGEKVFLECVQDMDHENMFWYRQDPGLGLRLIYFSYDVKMKEKGDIPEGYSVSREKKERFSLILESASTNQTSMYLCASQPHRPNQPQHFGDGTRLSIL.

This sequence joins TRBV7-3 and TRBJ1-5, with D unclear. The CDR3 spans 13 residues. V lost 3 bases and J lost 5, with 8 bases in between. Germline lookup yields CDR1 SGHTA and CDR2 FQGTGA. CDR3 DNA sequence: TGTGCCAGCAGCTTGGCCCCCGATCAGCCCCAGCATTTT. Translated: CASSLAPDQPQHF.

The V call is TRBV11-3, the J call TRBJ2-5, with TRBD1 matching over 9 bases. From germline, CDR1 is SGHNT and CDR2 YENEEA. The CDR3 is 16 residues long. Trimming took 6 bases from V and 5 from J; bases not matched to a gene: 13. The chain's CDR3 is CASRYPRDRDPETQYF. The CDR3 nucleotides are TGTGCCAGCAGATATCCTAGGGACAGGGATCCGGAGACCCAGTACTTC.

The CDR3 region is CASSERLAGVWGTDTQYF. The CDR3 region has the DNA TGTGCCAGCAGCGAGAGACTAGCGGGAGTATGGGGGACAGATACGCAGTATTTT. The genes are TRBV6-1 and TRBJ2-3, with TRBD2 identical over 12 bases. Germline loops: CDR1 MNHNS, CDR2 SASEGT. The CDR3 has 18 residues. V was clipped by 6 bases and J by 3 bases; unmatched bases: 13.

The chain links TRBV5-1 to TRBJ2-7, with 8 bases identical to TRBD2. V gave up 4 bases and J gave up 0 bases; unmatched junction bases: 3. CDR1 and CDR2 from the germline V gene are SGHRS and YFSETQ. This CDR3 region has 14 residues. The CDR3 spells CASSQTSASYEQYF. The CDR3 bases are TGCGCCAGCAGCCAGACTAGCGCCTCCTACGAGCAGTACTTC.

The CDR3 protein is CASSSLTGGHGELFF. In nucleotides, the CDR3 is TGTGCCAGCAGTTCCTTGACAGGGGGACACGGGGAGCTGTTTTTT. The chain employs TRBV6-5 and TRBJ2-2, with 9 positions matching TRBD1. The CDR3 has 15 residues. V trimming: 4 bases; J trimming: 7 bases; junction bases outside the gene matches: 7. CDR1 is MNHEY, CDR2 SVGAGI, per germline.

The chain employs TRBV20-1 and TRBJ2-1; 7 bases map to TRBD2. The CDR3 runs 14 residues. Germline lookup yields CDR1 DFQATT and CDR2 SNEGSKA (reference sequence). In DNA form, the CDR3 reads TGCAGCGCCTGGCAGGGAGGGCCTCCCGATGGGCAGTTCTTC. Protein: CSAWQGGPPDGQFF.

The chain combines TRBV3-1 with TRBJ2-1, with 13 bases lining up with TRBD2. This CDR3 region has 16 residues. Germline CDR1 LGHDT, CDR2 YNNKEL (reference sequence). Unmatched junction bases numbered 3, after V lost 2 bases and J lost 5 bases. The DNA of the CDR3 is TGTGCCAGCAGCCAAACTAGCGGGAGGGGGGACAATGAGCAGTTCTTC. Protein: CASSQTSGRGDNEQFF.